This TCR beta chain was observed in a study of blood T cell repertoires in COVID-19. Study background: Acute-phase and convalescent COVID-19 samples originated in the United States, Italy and Spain. PBMCs, B-cell-depleted T cells, or T cells were the source of the cDNA or gDNA that made up the material.

This CDR3 comprises 16 residues. The J segment lost 5 bases and the V segment lost 4 bases, leaving 7 bases of the junction unmatched. CDR1 and CDR2 (germline): KGHDR, SFDVKD. In the authors' methods: Estimation of nucleated cell counts was performed using reference gene primer amplification. The method was immunoSEQ multiplex PCR; TCRdb's version includes in-frame clones alone and lacks a portion of them. D and trimming were read from the DNA, whereas the V and J calls and clone size are those reported in that table. The profile shows tens of thousands of clones, 87% of them singletons. This rearrangement joins TRBV24-1 to TRBJ2-5; 12 bases align to TRBD2. The sequenced sample was peripheral blood. The TCR originated in a man aged 25 to 40 with acute or convalescent COVID-19. As DNA, the CDR3 is TGTGCCACCAGTGACCCGGGACTAGCGGGCTGGGAGACCCAGTACTTC. Translating gives CATSDPGLAGWETQYF.